These 27 T cell receptor beta chains came from one sample sequenced in a study of blood T cell repertoires in COVID-19. TCRdb's table, derived via immunoSEQ multiplex PCR, lists solely in-frame clones and lacks some. The sample contains about 120,000 clones, 90% of which appear only once. Specimen: peripheral blood. These receptors came from a woman in her sixties with COVID-19, enrolled during active disease.

This clone was found once. This sequence joins TRBV15 and TRBJ1-5, with D unclear. The germline V gene has CDR1 LNHNV and CDR2 YYDKDF (reference sequence). V lost 0 bases and J 3 bases, leaving 9 bases between the germline ends. This CDR3 contains 15 residues. The CDR3 DNA reads as TGTGCCACCAGCAGAGATTTCGGGAACAATCAGCCCCAGCATTTT. Its translation: CATSRDFGNNQPQHF.

CDR3 in DNA: TGTGCCAGCAGTGTGGACAGGGTTTCGGGAGCTTTCTTT. This sequence encodes CASSVDRVSGAFF. This chain joins TRBV12-3 or TRBV12-4 and TRBJ1-1, with 8 positions matching TRBD1. CDR3 length equals 13 residues. The trim removed 5 bases at V and 10 bases at J, leaving 9 bases unmatched.

About this clone itself: Other DNA sequences of this sample code for an identical CDR3. The chain joins TRBV5-1 to TRBJ2-7; tentative D call: TRBD2 (6 bases). The V gene's germline CDR1 is SGHRS and CDR2 YFSETQ. The CDR3 totals 13 residues. The V gene lost 2 bases and the J gene lost 0 bases, with 6 bases spanning the gap. The DNA for the CDR3 is TGCGCCAGCAGCTTTAGCGGCTCCTACGAGCAGTACTTC. Translated: CASSFSGSYEQYF.

The chain recombines TRBV19 with TRBJ1-6; 10 bases are a match to TRBD1. Per the germline V gene, CDR1 is LNHDA and CDR2 is SQIVND (reference sequence). V shed 6 bases, J shed 6 bases, and the junction held 8 bases outside the gene matches. The CDR3 is made up of 16 amino acids. The CDR3 spells CASSTGTGEGNSPLHF. DNA of the CDR3: TGTGCCAGTAGCACCGGGACAGGGGAGGGTAATTCACCCCTCCACTTT.

The chain recombines TRBV2 with TRBJ1-5; D is perhaps TRBD1 (6 bases). The germline V gene encodes CDR1 SNHLY and CDR2 FYNNEI. This CDR3 has 13 residues. V lost 6 bases and J lost 6, with 12 bases in between. For the CDR3, the DNA is TGTGCCAGCAGCGTACAGGGTGGTCAGCCCCAGCATTTT. It yields the protein CASSVQGGQPQHF.

This clone has only one observation. This chain links TRBV6-4 with TRBJ1-2, with 12 bases lining up with TRBD1. Trimming took 2 bases from V and 6 from J; bases not matched to a gene: 1. The CDR3 runs to 14 residues. In germline, CDR1 is MRHNA, CDR2 SNTAGT. DNA for the CDR3: TGTGCCAGCAGTGACGGGACAGGGGGCAATGGCTACACCTTC. Protein: CASSDGTGGNGYTF.

Here the CDR3 DNA reads TGCGCCAGCAGCTTGGGGGTTAGCTCCGGAGAGCAGTTCTTC. Translation gives CASSLGVSSGEQFF. This chain uses TRBV5-1 with TRBJ2-1; D is undetermined. Germline loops: CDR1 SGHRS, CDR2 YFSETQ. V dropped 0 bases and J dropped 10 bases, with 14 bases sitting between them. The CDR3 has 14 amino acids.

The chain has TRBV2 and TRBJ1-1; a possible D gene is TRBD1 (6 bases). From germline, CDR1 is SNHLY and CDR2 FYNNEI. V was pared by 5 bases and J by 1 base, with 11 bases between. CDR3 length equals 14 residues. The CDR3 loop reads CASSWTVGNTEAFF. DNA for the CDR3: TGTGCCAGCAGTTGGACAGTGGGGAACACTGAAGCTTTCTTT.

In this sample, this clone turned up once. The chain recombines TRBV15 with TRBJ2-5, with no clear D. Per germline, CDR1 LNHNV and CDR2 YYDKDF (reference sequence). The CDR3 has 13 amino acids. V lost 5 bases and J 5 bases, leaving 12 bases between the germline ends. The CDR3 loop reads CATSARSPETQYF. Written as DNA, the CDR3 is TGTGCCACCAGCGCCCGCAGTCCTGAGACCCAGTACTTC.

V usage is TRBV12-3 or TRBV12-4 and J usage is TRBJ1-4; D gene unclear. The V end lost 3 bases, the J end lost 7 bases, and 3 bases lay between the germline ends. The CDR3 length is 11 residues. The CDR3 spells CASSLREKLFF. The CDR3 nucleotides are TGTGCCAGCAGTTTGCGTGAAAAACTGTTTTTT.

The V call is TRBV19, the J call TRBJ1-1; 8 bases are shared with TRBD1. CDR3 length equals 14 residues. CDR1 is LNHDA and CDR2 is SQIVND in the germline V gene (reference sequence). The V gene end was trimmed by 2 bases and the J gene end by 5 bases; junction bases not matched to a gene: 4. The DNA of the CDR3 is TGTGCCAGTAGTATACCAGGGGGCCGGACTGAAGCTTTCTTT. Protein product: CASSIPGGRTEAFF.

The V gene is TRBV13, the J gene TRBJ1-2, with 10 bases aligning to TRBD1. The J segment lost 1 base and the V segment lost 5 bases, leaving 7 bases of the junction unmatched. This CDR3 has 16 residues. Germline V lookup: CDR1 PRHDT, CDR2 FYEKMQ (reference sequence). The CDR3 nucleotides are TGTGCCAGCAGCCTTGGACAGGGGGTGATTAACTATGGCTACACCTTC. Translated, it gives CASSLGQGVINYGYTF.

V and J are TRBV6-5 and TRBJ1-5; unclear D gene. V was cut by 5 bases and J by 0 bases, with 5 bases left in between. Germline V gene lookup returns CDR1 MNHEY and CDR2 SVGAGI. The CDR3 consists of 13 residues. The chain's CDR3 is CASSTSSNQPQHF. The CDR3 DNA reads TGTGCCAGCAGTACATCTAGCAATCAGCCCCAGCATTTT.

This chain uses TRBV10-3 with TRBJ1-2; 7 bases fit TRBD1. This CDR3 contains 14 residues. Losses at the gene ends were 5 bases for V and 0 bases for J; bases not matched to a gene: 3. Germline V gene data show CDR1 as ENHRY and CDR2 as SYGVKD. DNA of the CDR3: TGTGCCATCAGTCCCGGGACAGCTAACTATGGCTACACCTTC. This encodes CAISPGTANYGYTF.

The chain couples TRBV5-6 to TRBJ1-4; 9 bases are shared with TRBD1. The V segment lost 4 bases and the J segment 8 bases; nucleotides outside the gene matches: 9. Per germline, CDR1 SGHDT and CDR2 YYEEEE. The CDR3 length is 15 residues. CDR3 protein: CASSQYRGPREKLFF. The CDR3 DNA follows: TGTGCCAGCAGCCAGTACAGGGGGCCGAGGGAAAAACTGTTTTTT.

J is TRBJ2-7 and V is TRBV6-5, with a weak D call TRBD2 (6 bases). This CDR3 spans 16 amino acids. Germline values: CDR1 MNHEY, CDR2 SVGAGI. Deletions cut 3 bases from V and 4 bases from J, with 19 bases between. CDR3 amino acids: CASSYRRGGVGYEQYF. CDR3 DNA sequence: TGTGCCAGCAGTTATCGACGAGGCGGGGTCGGGTACGAGCAGTACTTC.

The rearrangement joins TRBV4-1 to TRBJ2-1; 8 positions agree with TRBD2. Trimming took 1 base from V and 8 from J; bases not matched to a gene: 13. The germline gives CDR1 MGHRA, CDR2 YSYEKL. The CDR3 is 17 amino acids. For the CDR3, the DNA is TGCGCCAGCAGCCAAGGGACGTTCATCCGAGCGGGGGATGAGCAGTTCTTC. Amino acid sequence: CASSQGTFIRAGDEQFF.

The chain uses TRBV18 and TRBJ1-1; D perhaps matches TRBD1 (6 bases). This CDR3 contains 13 residues. V lost 3 bases and J lost 4, with 9 bases in between. Germline V gives CDR1 KGHSH, CDR2 LQKENI. In DNA, the CDR3 is TGTGCCAGCTCACCCCAGGGGAGCACTGAAGCTTTCTTT. Protein: CASSPQGSTEAFF.

The chain recombines TRBV2 with TRBJ2-3; TRBD2 matches 11 bases. V lost 6 bases and J lost 3; bases outside the gene matches: 5. CDR3 length: 15 residues. Germline CDR1 and CDR2: SNHLY and FYNNEI. CDR3 in DNA: TGTGCCAGCAGCCTTCTAGCGGGGGGTACAGATACGCAGTATTTT. Its protein is CASSLLAGGTDTQYF.

The chain employs TRBV18 and TRBJ2-1; 13 nucleotides line up with TRBD2. Germline CDR1 is KGHSH and CDR2 is LQKENI. The CDR3 contains 19 residues. The trim removed 1 base at V and 0 bases at J, leaving 6 bases unmatched. CDR3 amino acids: CASSPQTSGGLSSYNEQFF. DNA for the CDR3: TGTGCCAGCTCACCACAGACTAGCGGGGGGCTCAGCTCCTACAATGAGCAGTTCTTC.

CDR3 amino acids: CSAGTVNTGELFF. The CDR3 DNA reads as TGCAGCGCCGGGACAGTTAACACCGGGGAGCTGTTTTTT. This chain connects TRBV29-1 to TRBJ2-2; the match to TRBD1 covers 7 bases. Trimming removed 7 bases from V and 2 bases from J; junction bases left unmatched: 4. This CDR3 is built from 13 residues. CDR1 SQVTM and CDR2 ANQGSEA come from the germline V gene.

Concerning this clone itself: Compared with germline, one end of the junction differs, possibly owing to a read error. The rearrangement uses TRBV6-4 and TRBJ2-3; 8 bases match TRBD1. The CDR3 spans 15 residues. The V gene's germline CDR1 is MRHNA and CDR2 SNTAGT. The DNA of the CDR3 is TGTGCCAGCAGTAACTCGGACAGGGTGACTGATACGCAGTATTTT. Its protein product is CASSNSDRVTDTQYF.

The chain combines TRBV4-2 with TRBJ2-7, with D possibly TRBD1 on 5 matching bases. Germline-derived CDR1 and CDR2 are LGHNA and YNFKEQ. The CDR3 consists of 14 residues. V dropped 4 bases and J dropped 0 bases, with 10 bases sitting between them. The CDR3 spells CASSRLDNSYEQYF. The DNA of the CDR3 is TGTGCCAGCAGCCGACTGGACAACTCCTACGAGCAGTACTTC.

This chain links TRBV9 with TRBJ2-2; 7 positions match TRBD1. Looked up from germline, CDR1 is SGDLS and CDR2 is YYNGEE. The CDR3 is 15 residues long. V shed 1 base, J shed 1 base, and the junction held 1 base outside the gene matches. The chain's CDR3 is CASSVNRGNTGELFF. The CDR3 DNA reads TGTGCCAGCAGCGTAAACAGGGGGAACACCGGGGAGCTGTTTTTT.

V gene TRBV7-3 combines with J gene TRBJ2-2; D not resolved. The CDR3 spans 15 residues. CDR1 is SGHTA and CDR2 is FQGTGA in the germline V gene. V gave up 5 bases and J gave up 4 bases, with 14 bases separating them. This CDR3 is CASSLLQSSTGELFF. The CDR3, as DNA: TGTGCCAGCAGCCTACTTCAATCAAGCACCGGGGAGCTGTTTTTT.

This clone was recorded a few times. A junction boundary mismatches the germline segment, possibly from a read error. The rearrangement uses TRBV7-9 and TRBJ1-1; possible D gene TRBD1, 5 bases. Germline CDR1 and CDR2: SEHNR and FQNEAQ (reference sequence). This CDR3 contains 15 residues. DNA for the CDR3: TGTGCCAGCAGTCTCATCGACAGCCGGAACGCTGAAGCTTTCTTT. This sequence encodes CASSLIDSRNAEAFF.

The chain links TRBV2 to TRBJ2-3, with 9 nucleotides matching TRBD2. CDR1 and CDR2 from the germline V gene are SNHLY and FYNNEI. The J segment lost 2 bases and the V segment lost 6 bases, leaving 9 bases of the junction unmatched. The CDR3 sequence is 16 residues long. CDR3 residues: CASSNPTSGFTDTQYF. The CDR3 bases are TGTGCCAGCAGCAACCCGACTAGCGGTTTCACAGATACGCAGTATTTT.